The sequence of this T cell receptor beta chain was determined in a study of CD8+CD57+ T cells in acquired aplastic anemia. Study at large: Sorted CD4+ plus CD8+ cells gave DNA averaging approximately 2.9 ug. An average of roughly 10 million reads for CD4+ cells was obtained from healthy donors.

Study-level points and caveats: Patients and controls were not found to differ significantly in CD8+ Simpson's diversity. Researchers report that about 29 CD8+ CDR3 sequences appeared in both patients and controls.

Comments on this clonotype: Its antigen remains unidentified.

According to the study, genomic DNA was the template for TCR beta VDJ and CDR3 profiling. TCRdb itself ran the reads through MiXCR, one entry per CDR3 protein. The sample holds about 210,000 distinct CDR3 sequences, 61% seen once. The receptor was derived from a human donor in good health. The specimen sequenced was sorted CD4+, CD8+, or CD8+CD57+ T cells (not recorded which) from PBMCs.

The CDR3 sequence is CAIRTLMDRGDTIYF. Written as DNA, the CDR3 is TGTGCCATCAGGACTCTGATGGACAGGGGCGACACCATATATTTT. This rearrangement joins TRBV10-3 to TRBJ1-3; 9 nucleotides match TRBD1. Looked up from germline, CDR1 is ENHRY and CDR2 is SYGVKD. The CDR3 spans 15 residues. With V trimmed by 6 bases and J by 8 bases, 11 bases remained unmatched.